These 18 T cell receptor beta chains share one sample of origin, sequenced in a study of T cells in Graves' hyperthyroidism and ophthalmopathy. The CDR3 regions of TCR beta were amplified from RNA transcripts. The TCR CDR3 was amplified in a first-round RT-PCR using the HTBI primer set. In TCRdb, the multiplex PCR reads were re-called with MiXCR into one record per CDR3 protein. This table holds about 500,000 distinct CDR3 sequences, 15% to 20% found once. Sequenced sample: blood. The receptor source for this set is a woman in her twenties or thirties with Graves' ophthalmopathy.

The chain links TRBV7-3 to TRBJ2-3, with 11 bases fitting TRBD2. The length of the CDR3 is 20 residues. Germline V lookup: CDR1 SGHTA, CDR2 FQGTGA. V gave up 3 bases and J gave up 0 bases; unmatched junction bases: 14. The CDR3 loop is CASSFLGRTSGPISTDTQYF. The CDR3, as DNA: TGTGCCAGCAGCTTTTTGGGGCGGACTAGCGGGCCCATTAGCACAGATACGCAGTATTTT. The variable domain in full, completed from reference TRBV7-3 and TRBJ2-3, reads GAGVSQTPSNKVTEKGKYVELRCDPISGHTALYWYRQSLGQGPEFLIYFQGTGAADDSGLPNDRFFAVRPEGSVSTLKIQRTERGDSAVYLCASSFLGRTSGPISTDTQYFGPGTRLTVL.

This clonotype was picked up many times. The DNA for the CDR3 is TGTGCCAGCAGTTTAGCGTTGGGGAGGGGGTATGGAGACACTGAAGCTTTCTTT. This gives the protein CASSLALGRGYGDTEAFF. The chain combines TRBV12-3 or TRBV12-4 with TRBJ1-1, with a possible D match to TRBD1 (6 bases). V was clipped by 0 bases and J by 3 bases, with 20 bases between them. This CDR3 comprises 18 residues.

This clonotype appeared many times. This chain links TRBV3-1 with TRBJ1-1, with D hard to call. The V and J ends lost 0 bases and 11 bases respectively, with 10 bases between them. CDR1 is LGHDT, CDR2 YNNKEL, per germline (reference sequence). The CDR3 has 12 amino acids. The CDR3 nucleotides read TGTGCCAGCAGCCAAGATCGGGGAACGGCTTTCTTT. Its protein product is CASSQDRGTAFF. Full variable domain (missing parts from reference TRBV3-1 and TRBJ1-1): DTAVSQTPKYLVTQMGNDKSIKCEQNLGHDTMYWYKQDSKKFLKIMFSYNNKELIINETVPNRFSPKSPDKAHLNLHINSLELGDSAVYFCASSQDRGTAFFGQGTRLTVV.

The V call is TRBV9, the J call TRBJ2-1; the match to TRBD1 covers 9 bases. CDR3 length: 15 amino acids. Trimming at V came to 3 bases and at J to 5 bases, leaving 6 bases not matched to a gene. Germline V CDR1 and CDR2: SGDLS, YYNGEE. This CDR3 reads CASSATGTGNNEQFF. CDR3 in DNA: TGTGCCAGCAGCGCGACCGGGACAGGGAACAATGAGCAGTTCTTC.

The chain has TRBV30 and TRBJ1-5; the match to TRBD1 covers 12 bases. This CDR3 has 15 residues. Germline V lookup: CDR1 GTSNPN, CDR2 SVGIG (reference sequence). V was pared by 2 bases and J by 6 bases, with 5 bases of the junction left unmatched. The CDR3 DNA follows: TGTGCCTGGAGTTTGGGGGACAGGGGGCCTCAGCCCCAGCATTTT. This gives the protein CAWSLGDRGPQPQHF. Full variable domain (rest looked up from reference TRBV30 and TRBJ1-5): SQTIHQWPATLVQPVGSPLSLECTVEGTSNPNLYWYRQAAGRGLQLLFYSVGIGQISSEVPQNLSASRPQDRQFILSSKKLLLSDSGFYLCAWSLGDRGPQPQHFGDGTRLSIL.

This clonotype was observed many times. The chain is built from TRBV5-1 and TRBJ2-2; unclear D gene. The CDR3 totals 15 residues. Germline-derived CDR1 and CDR2 are SGHRS and YFSETQ. Trimming stripped 0 bases from V and 1 base from J, with 7 bases between. The CDR3 DNA is TGCGCCAGCAGCTTGGGAACGGTGAACACCGGGGAGCTGTTTTTT. Translating it yields CASSLGTVNTGELFF.

In the case of this clonotype: A much larger clone is a single base away; this may be a read error. The chain combines TRBV20-1 with TRBJ2-1; D ambiguous. The V end was cut by 4 bases, the J end by 5 bases, with 15 bases between. The CDR3 runs to 14 residues. Germline loops: CDR1 DFQATT, CDR2 SNEGSKA (reference sequence). The CDR3 region is CSAKGQREDNEQFF. CDR3 nucleotide sequence: TGCAGTGCTAAAGGTCAGCGCGAGGACAATGAGCAGTTCTTC.

As regards this clonotype: Just one base apart from a much larger clone, this may be a read error. The chain links TRBV10-1 to TRBJ2-7; 8 bases agree with TRBD1. The CDR3 loop spans 13 amino acids. Germline assignment: CDR1 WNHNN and CDR2 SYGVQD (reference sequence). V gave up 5 bases and J gave up 3 bases; unmatched junction bases: 3. In DNA form, the CDR3 reads TGCGCCAGCAGTAAACAGGGGGGCTACGAGCAGTACTTC. Protein product: CASSKQGGYEQYF.

V and J are TRBV29-1 and TRBJ2-7, with 9 bases lining up with TRBD2. The CDR3 loop spans 16 amino acids. CDR1 is SQVTM, CDR2 ANQGSEA, per germline. After removal of 0 bases from V and 7 bases from J, the junction contained 13 bases not matched to a gene. The CDR3 is CSVEDGTSRGLWEQYF. For the CDR3, the DNA is TGCAGCGTTGAAGATGGGACTAGCAGGGGACTTTGGGAGCAGTACTTC.

There are a few counts of this clonotype. The chain recombines TRBV20-1 with TRBJ1-1, with D possibly TRBD1 on 5 matching bases. This CDR3 region has 14 residues. Germline lookup yields CDR1 DFQATT and CDR2 SNEGSKA (reference sequence). With 5 bases removed from V and 4 bases from J, the gap between germline ends came to 17 bases. The CDR3 sequence: CSASGHRSSTEAFF. The CDR3 DNA sequence: TGCAGTGCTTCAGGCCACAGGTCCAGCACTGAAGCTTTCTTT.

The chain carries TRBV5-8 and TRBJ2-1; D may correspond to TRBD1 or TRBD2 (7 bases each). This CDR3 region has 15 residues. The germline V and J ends were trimmed by 2 bases and 6 bases, with 15 bases remaining between them. The V gene's germline CDR1 is SGHTS and CDR2 YDEGEE. Here the CDR3 reads CASSLTRGGFNEQFF. CDR3 bases: TGTGCCAGCAGCTTAACCAGGGGGGGCTTCAATGAGCAGTTCTTC.

Ten or more counts support this clonotype. The chain employs TRBV28 and TRBJ2-7; D ambiguous. The CDR3 extends over 11 amino acids. The germline V and J ends were trimmed by 1 base and 5 bases, with 3 bases remaining between them. Germline CDR1 MDHEN, CDR2 SYDVKM. The CDR3 sequence is CASSLFDEQYF. The CDR3 DNA reads TGTGCCAGCAGTTTATTTGACGAGCAGTACTTC. Combining the CDR3 with reference TRBV28 and TRBJ2-7 gives the whole variable domain DVKVTQSSRYLVKRTGEKVFLECVQDMDHENMFWYRQDPGLGLRLIYFSYDVKMKEKGDIPEGYSVSREKKERFSLILESASTNQTSMYLCASSLFDEQYFGPGTRLTVT.

In its sample, this clonotype was seen a few times. The chain links TRBV4-3 to TRBJ2-7, with D possibly being TRBD1 (6 bases). CDR1 and CDR2 from the germline V gene are LGHNA and YSLEER. V was pared by 1 base and J by 0 bases, with 10 bases between. This CDR3 spans 15 amino acids. Here the CDR3 reads CASSQGWGLSYEQYF. CDR3 coding DNA: TGCGCCAGCAGCCAAGGTTGGGGGCTCTCCTACGAGCAGTACTTC.

Only a few counts were recorded for this clonotype. V and J are TRBV14 and TRBJ2-7; either TRBD1 or TRBD2 may supply D (5 bases each). Trimming stripped 2 bases from V and 3 bases from J, with 14 bases between. Germline CDR1 and CDR2: SGHDN and FVKESK. There are 15 residues in the CDR3. CDR3 in amino acids: CASSQSGDGHYEQYF. In nucleotides, the CDR3 is TGTGCCAGCAGCCAAAGTGGGGACGGACACTACGAGCAGTACTTC.

This clonotype was seen at least ten times. This rearrangement joins TRBV7-8 to TRBJ1-5; no reliable D call. The germline V gene encodes CDR1 SGHVS and CDR2 FQNEAQ. The CDR3 is made up of 14 amino acids. V was pared by 0 bases and J by 6 bases, with 9 bases between. CDR3 nucleotide sequence: TGTGCCAGCAGCTTAGCGGAGGCCGGTCAGCCCCAGCATTTT. Protein product: CASSLAEAGQPQHF.

In this sample, this clonotype turned up many times. The genes are TRBV6-1 and TRBJ1-2; D not certain. Trimming removed 6 bases at V and 2 bases at J, with 16 bases between. The CDR3 length is 15 residues. The germline CDR1 and CDR2 sequences are MNHNS and SASEGT. In nucleotides, the CDR3 is TGTGCCAGCAGACCACTGGACGGACCCAACTATGGCTACACCTTC. It codes for CASRPLDGPNYGYTF.

This clonotype was counted between two and nine times. This rearrangement joins TRBV5-4 to TRBJ1-5, with 10 bases fitting TRBD1. The CDR3 length is 16 residues. After removal of 3 bases from V and 9 bases from J, the junction contained 12 bases not matched to a gene. Germline V CDR1 and CDR2: SGHNT, YYREEE (reference sequence). The CDR3 loop reads CASSSDGQGVRGPQHF. CDR3 bases: TGTGCCAGCAGCTCCGACGGACAGGGGGTAAGGGGGCCCCAGCATTTT.

Ten or more counts support this clonotype. The CDR3 protein is CASSPPGSGMYNEQFF. The DNA for the CDR3 is TGTGCCAGCAGCCCCCCAGGTAGCGGGATGTACAATGAGCAGTTCTTC. The chain employs TRBV7-3 and TRBJ2-1; 8 nucleotides line up with TRBD2. This CDR3 has 16 residues. Trimming cost V 5 bases and J 4 bases; bases outside gene matches: 10. The germline V gene encodes CDR1 SGHTA and CDR2 FQGTGA. Filled out from reference TRBV7-3 and TRBJ2-1, the complete variable domain reads GAGVSQTPSNKVTEKGKYVELRCDPISGHTALYWYRQSLGQGPEFLIYFQGTGAADDSGLPNDRFFAVRPEGSVSTLKIQRTERGDSAVYLCASSPPGSGMYNEQFFGPGTRLTVL.